Listed here are 5 T cell receptor beta chains from one sample, sequenced in a study of blood T cells in healthy people across ages. Through a sample-barcoded 5' primer and a J-beta primer mix, a second PCR was run for roughly 6 to 11 cycles. TCRdb reprocessed the 5' RACE reads via MiXCR and lists one record per CDR3 protein. Of some 1,500,000 distinct CDR3 sequences listed, 35% to 45% were seen once; the top ten hold about 3.8%. Sequenced input: blood. All receptors come from a woman younger than 35 in good health.

This clonotype was seen many times. The V call is TRBV27, the J call TRBJ1-2; 10 bases agree with TRBD1. The CDR3 covers 16 residues. After removal of 3 bases from V and 4 bases from J, the junction contained 8 bases not matched to a gene. CDR1 MNHEY and CDR2 SMNVEV come from the germline V gene (reference sequence). CDR3 bases: TGTGCCAGCAGTTTGACCGGGACAGGGGAGTTCTATGGCTACACCTTC. Its protein product is CASSLTGTGEFYGYTF.

This clonotype was counted only a few times. CDR3 loop: CASSEADSDSYTF. The CDR3 coding sequence is TGTGCCAGCAGTGAAGCGGACAGCGATAGCTACACCTTC. This chain joins TRBV2 and TRBJ1-2; TRBD1 might be the D (6 bases). The germline CDR1 and CDR2 sequences are SNHLY and FYNNEI. This CDR3 region has 13 residues. Trimming removed 0 bases at V and 9 bases at J, with 11 bases between. Looking up the rest from reference TRBV2 and TRBJ1-2 gives the full variable domain: EPEVTQTPSHQVTQMGQEVILRCVPISNHLYFYWYRQILGQKVEFLVSFYNNEISEKSEIFDDQFSVERPDGSNFTLKIRSTKLEDSAMYFCASSEADSDSYTFGSGTRLTVV.

Notes on this clonotype: The junction departs from germline at one end; a sequencing error may be responsible. This chain connects TRBV6-1 to TRBJ1-2; D is unresolved. The CDR3 runs to 16 residues. Germline V gene lookup returns CDR1 MNHNS and CDR2 SASEGT. This chain's CDR3 is CASSAPYTGLNYGYTF. The CDR3 nucleotides read TGCGCCAGCAGTGCTCCCTACACGGGCCTTAACTATGGCTACACCTTC.

The sample holds a few counts of this clonotype. J is TRBJ1-2 and V is TRBV29-1; a weak D match, TRBD1 (5 bases). Germline V CDR1 and CDR2: SQVTM, ANQGSEA. The CDR3 covers 12 residues. Trimming cost V 6 bases and J 8 bases, with 16 bases left between them. Here the CDR3 reads CSVTVYGGGYTF. Written as DNA, the CDR3 is TGCAGCGTGACAGTTTATGGAGGGGGCTACACCTTC.

A few counts support this clonotype. The chain joins TRBV27 to TRBJ2-3; 11 nucleotides match TRBD2. CDR3 length equals 17 residues. With 5 bases clipped from V and 7 bases from J, the junction kept 14 bases outside the gene matches. CDR1 and CDR2 (germline): MNHEY, SMNVEV (reference sequence). In DNA form, the CDR3 reads TGTGCCAGCAGTCCCAACCTGATAGCGGGAGGGCCAAATACGCAGTATTTT. Protein: CASSPNLIAGGPNTQYF.